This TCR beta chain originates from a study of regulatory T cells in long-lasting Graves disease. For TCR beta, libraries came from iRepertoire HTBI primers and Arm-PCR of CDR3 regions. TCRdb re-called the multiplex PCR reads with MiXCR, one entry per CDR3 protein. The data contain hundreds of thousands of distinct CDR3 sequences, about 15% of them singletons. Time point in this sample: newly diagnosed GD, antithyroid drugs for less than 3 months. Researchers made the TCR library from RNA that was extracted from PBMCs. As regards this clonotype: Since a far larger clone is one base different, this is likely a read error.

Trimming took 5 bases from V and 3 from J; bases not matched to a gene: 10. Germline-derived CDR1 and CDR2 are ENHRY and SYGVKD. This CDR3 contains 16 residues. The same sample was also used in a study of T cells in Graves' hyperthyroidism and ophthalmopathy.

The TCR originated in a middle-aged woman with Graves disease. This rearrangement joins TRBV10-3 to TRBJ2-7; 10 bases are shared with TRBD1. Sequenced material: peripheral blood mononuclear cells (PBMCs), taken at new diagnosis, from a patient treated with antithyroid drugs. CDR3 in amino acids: CAISPLQDRGGYEQYF. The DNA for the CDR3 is TGTGCCATCAGTCCACTCCAGGACAGGGGGGGCTACGAGCAGTACTTC.